This T cell receptor (beta chain) was found in a study of blood T cell repertoires in COVID-19. Study in general: Acute and convalescent COVID-19 samples came from the United States, Italy and Spain. Nucleic acid was either cDNA or gDNA, and it came from T cells, B-cell-depleted T cells, or PBMCs.

The authors' processing: Cell counts per sample came from amplifying reference gene primers. TCRdb's table, derived via immunoSEQ multiplex PCR, lists solely in-frame clones and lacks some. The V and J calls and clone size were taken over from that table, and D and trimming were inferred from the DNA. Of about half a million clones in the sample, about 91% were seen once. CDR1 is MNHNY and CDR2 is SVGAGI in the germline V gene (reference sequence). The CDR3 sequence is 12 residues long. V lost 6 bases, J lost 7 bases, and 12 bases lay in between. The rearrangement joins TRBV6-6 to TRBJ2-5, with TRBD1 as a possible D gene (5 bases). This receptor was identified in a young man with COVID-19, enrolled during active disease. The sample comprised peripheral blood. In DNA, the CDR3 is TGTGCCAGCAGCCCAGCTCAGGGGACCCAGTACTTC. It is translated as CASSPAQGTQYF.